The sequence of this T cell receptor beta chain was determined in a study of blood T cells in healthy people across ages. Study outcomes and limitations: Bulk PBMC profiling left naive and antigen-experienced comparisons inconclusive.

The authors ran a second PCR of roughly 6 to 11 cycles using a sample-barcoded 5' primer and a J-beta primer mix. TCRdb reanalysed the 5' RACE reads using MiXCR and keeps one entry per CDR3 protein. The table has about 800,000 distinct CDR3 sequences, 25% seen once. Germline loops: CDR1 ENHRY, CDR2 SYGVKD. Trimming cost V 0 bases and J 10 bases, with 19 bases left between them. The CDR3 runs 17 residues. This clonotype was recorded a few times. The antigen is unknown. The sample also formed part of further work on T cells of mothers and their children. As that report states: cDNA synthesis used all extracted RNA, 1.5 ug per 15 ul. In related and unrelated pairs alike, thymic selection shapes TCR recombination output, with inherited differences minor.

The chain links TRBV10-3 to TRBJ1-6; D is uncertain. This clonotype originated in a boy under 18 in good health. The sequenced sample consisted of blood. CDR3 loop: CAISESTWRGVSSPLHF. The CDR3 DNA reads TGTGCCATCAGTGAGTCGACGTGGCGGGGAGTTTCCTCACCCCTCCACTTT.